These 24 T cell receptor beta chains were all obtained from the same sample, sequenced in a study of blood T cell repertoires in COVID-19 (dated by TCRdb to about 2020). The method was the immunoSEQ multiplex PCR assay. TCRdb holds this immuneACCESS table with in-frame rearrangements only. Some clones are missing; in checked studies, unresolved V genes explain under half, and the rest has no known cause. Recorded for this sample are about 160,000 clones; approximately 82% of them occurred a single time. 22% of the sample belongs to the ten largest clones. Sequenced input: peripheral blood. The receptors originated from a woman older than 75 with acute or convalescent COVID-19.

This sequence joins TRBV6-4 and TRBJ2-1; D is ambiguous. Trimming pared 8 bases from V and 9 bases from J, leaving 8 bases between. Germline CDR1 reads MRHNA; CDR2 reads SNTAGT. The CDR3 contains 10 residues. The CDR3 reads CASGRIEQFF. CDR3 sequence (DNA): TGTGCCAGCGGGCGTATTGAGCAGTTCTTC.

This chain connects TRBV5-1 to TRBJ2-2; maybe TRBD2 (5 bases). Per germline, CDR1 SGHRS and CDR2 YFSETQ. The V gene lost 4 bases and the J gene lost 2 bases, with 12 bases spanning the gap. CDR3 length equals 15 residues. This CDR3 is CASSPPRANTGELFF. The CDR3 DNA sequence: TGCGCCAGCAGCCCTCCGAGGGCCAACACCGGGGAGCTGTTTTTT.

The chain recombines TRBV2 with TRBJ2-7; TRBD1 aligns across 7 bases. V was clipped by 6 bases and J by 0 bases; unmatched bases: 5. The V gene's germline CDR1 is SNHLY and CDR2 FYNNEI. This CDR3 is 14 amino acids long. The CDR3 reads CASRLTGSSYEQYF. The CDR3 nucleotides read TGTGCCAGCAGACTGACAGGGAGCTCCTACGAGCAGTACTTC.

The V and J genes are TRBV19 and TRBJ2-5; TRBD1 agrees at 10 bases. Per germline, CDR1 LNHDA and CDR2 SQIVND (reference sequence). V was pared by 6 bases and J by 4 bases, with 8 bases of the junction left unmatched. The CDR3 is 15 residues long. Written as DNA, the CDR3 is TGTGCCAGTAGCCAGGGGGACAGGGGTGGAGAGACCCAGTACTTC. Encoded protein: CASSQGDRGGETQYF.

The chain combines TRBV3-1 (or the pseudogene TRBV3-2) with TRBJ2-7, with 9 bases that match TRBD2. CDR1 and CDR2 from the germline V gene are LGHDT and YNNKEL (reference sequence). With 1 base clipped from V and 6 bases from J, the junction kept 4 bases outside the gene matches. The CDR3 is 14 residues long. CDR3 region: CASSQGTSEREQYF. CDR3 sequence (DNA): TGTGCCAGCAGCCAAGGGACTAGCGAGCGCGAGCAGTACTTC.

V gene TRBV19 combines with J gene TRBJ1-2, with D perhaps TRBD1 (6 bases). V shed 4 bases and J shed 8 bases, with 20 bases lying between them. Looked up from germline, CDR1 is LNHDA and CDR2 is SQIVND (reference sequence). The CDR3 runs to 15 residues. CDR3 DNA: TGTGCCAGTAGTAAGCCCCCGGACAGTCGAGCCGGCTACACCTTC. This translates into CASSKPPDSRAGYTF.

This clone was counted a single time. The J gene is TRBJ2-1, the V gene TRBV6-5; the match to TRBD1 covers 7 bases. The V gene end was trimmed by 1 base and the J gene end by 7 bases; junction bases not matched to a gene: 4. This CDR3 has 14 residues. Germline loops: CDR1 MNHEY, CDR2 SVGAGI. The CDR3 loop reads CASSYWTTGNEQFF. The CDR3 nucleotides are TGTGCCAGCAGTTACTGGACGACAGGGAATGAGCAGTTCTTC.

At least ten counts were recorded for this clone. The chain carries TRBV6-5 and TRBJ2-3, with D possibly TRBD2 on 6 matching bases. V was trimmed by 7 bases and J by 0 bases, leaving 11 bases between them. The CDR3 runs to 14 residues. The V gene's germline CDR1 is MNHEY and CDR2 SVGAGI. The CDR3 loop is CASTPSVSTDTQYF. The CDR3 DNA is TGTGCCAGCACCCCTAGCGTCAGCACAGATACGCAGTATTTT.

In nucleotides, the CDR3 is TGTGCCAGCAGTTTATCGGGACTAGCGGGGCCAGGGAGCACAGATACGCAGTATTTT. It yields the protein CASSLSGLAGPGSTDTQYF. The chain is built from TRBV27 and TRBJ2-3; 13 bases are a match to TRBD2. J gave up 0 bases and V 0 bases, and 6 bases lay outside the gene matches. Germline loops: CDR1 MNHEY, CDR2 SMNVEV (reference sequence). This CDR3 has 19 amino acids.

This chain connects TRBV11-3 to TRBJ2-1; 10 bases map to TRBD2. Germline assignment: CDR1 SGHNT and CDR2 YENEEA. The junction had 12 bases not matched to a gene; V was cut back by 3 bases and J by 7 bases. The CDR3 has 17 residues. CDR3 in amino acids: CASSFSGRTPAQNEQFF. The CDR3 bases are TGTGCCAGCAGCTTTAGCGGGAGGACCCCCGCCCAAAATGAGCAGTTCTTC.

This sequence joins TRBV10-3 and TRBJ1-4; 7 positions match TRBD1. The CDR3 sequence is 17 residues long. The germline V gene has CDR1 ENHRY and CDR2 SYGVKD. V lost 8 bases and J lost 2; bases outside the gene matches: 14. This CDR3 reads CAISWDSLSGTNEKLFF. CDR3 bases: TGTGCCATCTCTTGGGACAGCCTCTCCGGCACTAATGAAAAACTGTTTTTT.

The rearrangement links TRBV2 to TRBJ2-4; maybe TRBD1 (5 bases). There are 13 residues in the CDR3. V was pared by 8 bases and J by 3 bases, with 11 bases between. Germline V CDR1 and CDR2: SNHLY, FYNNEI. The CDR3 DNA follows: TGTGCCAGCGGCCTAGACAGCAAAAACATTCAGTACTTC. This sequence encodes CASGLDSKNIQYF.

The rearrangement links TRBV5-1 to TRBJ2-3; 7 nucleotides match TRBD1. Trimming at V came to 4 bases and at J to 1 base, leaving 9 bases not matched to a gene. CDR1 SGHRS and CDR2 YFSETQ come from the germline V gene. The CDR3 totals 16 residues. CDR3 in DNA: TGCGCCAGCAGCGATATGACAGGGATGGGCACAGATACGCAGTATTTT. Translating it yields CASSDMTGMGTDTQYF.

The V gene is TRBV3-1 (or the pseudogene TRBV3-2), the J gene TRBJ2-1, with D possibly being TRBD2 (5 bases). Per the germline V gene, CDR1 is LGHDT and CDR2 is YNNKEL (reference sequence). V was pared by 6 bases and J by 5 bases, with 20 bases between. CDR3 length: 16 residues. CDR3 DNA sequence: TGTGCCAGCAGGCCCCCTAGCCGAGGGCGGGACAATGAGCAGTTCTTC. Protein: CASRPPSRGRDNEQFF.

V gene TRBV29-1 combines with J gene TRBJ2-2, with D tentatively TRBD2 (6 bases). The length of the CDR3 is 15 residues. CDR1 SQVTM and CDR2 ANQGSEA come from the germline V gene. Trimming took 2 bases from V and 2 from J, leaving 12 bases between them. CDR3 nucleotides: TGCAGCGTTGAAAGTGGCGGGGCTAACACCGGGGAGCTGTTTTTT. Translation gives CSVESGGANTGELFF.

The CDR3 is CASSYGQVRDTGELFF. In DNA, the CDR3 is TGTGCCAGCAGTTACGGACAGGTTCGGGACACCGGGGAGCTGTTTTTT. The gene calls are TRBV27 and TRBJ2-2, with TRBD1 matching 7 bases. Trimming at V came to 4 bases and at J to 3 bases, leaving 8 bases not matched to a gene. Per germline, CDR1 MNHEY and CDR2 SMNVEV (reference sequence). The CDR3 runs 16 residues.

V usage is TRBV5-5 and J usage is TRBJ2-5, with 10 bases identical to TRBD1. Germline loops: CDR1 SGHKS, CDR2 YYEKEE (reference sequence). The ends lost 4 bases at V and 5 bases at J; junction bases unmatched: 8. This CDR3 has 15 residues. CDR3 in amino acids: CASSRDRGWLETQYF. In DNA, the CDR3 is TGTGCCAGCAGCCGGGACAGGGGCTGGTTGGAGACCCAGTACTTC. Using reference TRBV5-5 and TRBJ2-5 for the parts outside the CDR3, the full variable domain is DAGVTQSPTHLIKTRGQQVTLRCSPISGHKSVSWYQQVLGQGPQFIFQYYEKEERGRGNFPDRFSARQFPNYSSELNVNALLLGDSALYLCASSRDRGWLETQYFGPGTRLLVL.

J is TRBJ2-5 and V is TRBV6-5, with 10 bases aligning to TRBD1. The J segment lost 5 bases and the V segment lost 5 bases, leaving 2 bases of the junction unmatched. Germline lookup yields CDR1 MNHEY and CDR2 SVGAGI. The CDR3 loop spans 13 amino acids. The CDR3 loop is CASSRQGAETQYF. Written as DNA, the CDR3 is TGTGCCAGCAGTCGACAGGGGGCCGAGACCCAGTACTTC.

The genes are TRBV2 and TRBJ2-3; D is possibly TRBD1 (6 bases). This CDR3 comprises 13 residues. Germline values: CDR1 SNHLY, CDR2 FYNNEI. The germline V and J ends were trimmed by 7 bases and 3 bases, with 11 bases remaining between them. The CDR3 loop is CASNRQVTDTQYF. In DNA, the CDR3 is TGTGCCAGCAATCGACAGGTTACAGATACGCAGTATTTT. Complete variable domain (other parts from reference TRBV2 and TRBJ2-3): EPEVTQTPSHQVTQMGQEVILRCVPISNHLYFYWYRQILGQKVEFLVSFYNNEISEKSEIFDDQFSVERPDGSNFTLKIRSTKLEDSAMYFCASNRQVTDTQYFGPGTRLTVL.

This sequence joins TRBV5-6 and TRBJ2-1; D remains unclear. The CDR3 covers 16 residues. V shed 4 bases and J shed 0 bases, with 14 bases lying between them. Germline V gene sequence: CDR1 SGHDT, CDR2 YYEEEE. Here the CDR3 DNA reads TGTGCCAGCAGCCCATTCAGTCTCAGCTCCTACAATGAGCAGTTCTTC. This gives the protein CASSPFSLSSYNEQFF.

This clone was detected a few times. The J gene is TRBJ2-5, the V gene TRBV7-9; D is possibly TRBD2 (7 bases). Germline CDR1 reads SEHNR; CDR2 reads FQNEAQ (reference sequence). Trimming shortened V by 9 bases and J by 5 bases, and 16 bases separated the two germline ends. CDR3 length: 13 residues. As DNA, the CDR3 is TGTGCCAGTCTCGCGGGGGCAGGGGAGACCCAGTACTTC. This gives the protein CASLAGAGETQYF.

V and J are TRBV29-1 and TRBJ1-1, with a tentative D call TRBD1 (5 bases). From germline, CDR1 is SQVTM and CDR2 ANQGSEA. The length of the CDR3 is 12 residues. Trimming cost V 3 bases and J 6 bases, with 11 bases left between them. CDR3 DNA sequence: TGCAGCGTTGACGAAGGGGTCGCTGAAGCTTTCTTT. Translated: CSVDEGVAEAFF.

This chain connects TRBV5-1 to TRBJ1-1; D call uncertain. Between the trimmed V and J ends, which lost 3 bases and 1 base, there was a span of 10 bases. This CDR3 contains 14 residues. In germline, CDR1 is SGHRS, CDR2 YFSETQ. The CDR3 nucleotides are TGCGCCAGCAGCTCCTTCGGTTCGAACACTGAAGCTTTCTTT. It is translated as CASSSFGSNTEAFF.

The chain couples TRBV2 to TRBJ2-7; possibly TRBD2 for D (5 bases). Germline assignment: CDR1 SNHLY and CDR2 FYNNEI. The V end was cut by 7 bases, the J end by 2 bases, with 12 bases between. The CDR3 loop spans 13 amino acids. CDR3 amino acids: CASNEKGAYEQYF. CDR3 in DNA: TGTGCCAGCAACGAAAAGGGAGCCTACGAGCAGTACTTC.